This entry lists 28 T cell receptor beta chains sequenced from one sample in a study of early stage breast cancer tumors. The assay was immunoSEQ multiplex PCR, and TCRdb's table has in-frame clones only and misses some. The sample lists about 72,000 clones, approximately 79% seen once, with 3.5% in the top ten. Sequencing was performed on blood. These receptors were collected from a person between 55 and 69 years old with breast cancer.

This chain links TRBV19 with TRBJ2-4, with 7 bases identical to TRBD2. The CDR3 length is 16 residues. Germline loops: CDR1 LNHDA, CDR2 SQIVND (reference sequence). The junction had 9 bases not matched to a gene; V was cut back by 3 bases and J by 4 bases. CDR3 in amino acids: CASSIQAGTKKNIQYF. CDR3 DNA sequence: TGTGCCAGTAGTATTCAAGCGGGGACGAAAAAAAACATTCAGTACTTC.

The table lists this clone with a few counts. The CDR3 bases are TGTGCCAGCAGCCCACGGGGACAGCTGAACACTGAAGCTTTCTTT. Encoded protein: CASSPRGQLNTEAFF. The rearrangement joins TRBV5-4 to TRBJ1-1; 7 nucleotides line up with TRBD1. This CDR3 contains 15 residues. Germline V CDR1 and CDR2: SGHNT, YYREEE (reference sequence). The V and J ends lost 4 bases and 0 bases, in that order; junction bases with no gene match: 6.

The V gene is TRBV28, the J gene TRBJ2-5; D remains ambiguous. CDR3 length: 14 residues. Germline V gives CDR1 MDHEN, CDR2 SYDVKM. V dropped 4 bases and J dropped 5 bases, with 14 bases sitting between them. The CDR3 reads CASSWLVVGETQYF. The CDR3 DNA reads TGTGCCAGCAGTTGGCTCGTCGTGGGTGAGACCCAGTACTTC. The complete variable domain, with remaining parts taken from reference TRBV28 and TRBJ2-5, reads DVKVTQSSRYLVKRTGEKVFLECVQDMDHENMFWYRQDPGLGLRLIYFSYDVKMKEKGDIPEGYSVSREKKERFSLILESASTNQTSMYLCASSWLVVGETQYFGPGTRLLVL.

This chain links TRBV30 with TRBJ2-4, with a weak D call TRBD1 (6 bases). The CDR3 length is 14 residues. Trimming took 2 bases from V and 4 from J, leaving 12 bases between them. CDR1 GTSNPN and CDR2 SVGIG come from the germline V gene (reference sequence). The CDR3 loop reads CAWSQGQVKNIQYF. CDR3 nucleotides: TGTGCCTGGAGTCAGGGGCAGGTGAAAAACATTCAGTACTTC.

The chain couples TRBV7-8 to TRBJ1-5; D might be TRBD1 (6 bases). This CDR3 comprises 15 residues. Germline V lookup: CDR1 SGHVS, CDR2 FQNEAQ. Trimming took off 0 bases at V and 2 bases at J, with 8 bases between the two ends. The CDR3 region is CASSLADSRNQPQHF. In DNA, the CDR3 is TGTGCCAGCAGCTTAGCGGACAGCCGCAATCAGCCCCAGCATTTT.

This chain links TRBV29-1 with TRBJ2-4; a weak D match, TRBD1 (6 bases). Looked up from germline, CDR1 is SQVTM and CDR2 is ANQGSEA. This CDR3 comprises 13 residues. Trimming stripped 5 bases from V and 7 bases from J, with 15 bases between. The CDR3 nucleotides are TGCAGCGTTCCTACGGGGCAGGGGAACATTCAGTACTTC. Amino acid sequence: CSVPTGQGNIQYF.

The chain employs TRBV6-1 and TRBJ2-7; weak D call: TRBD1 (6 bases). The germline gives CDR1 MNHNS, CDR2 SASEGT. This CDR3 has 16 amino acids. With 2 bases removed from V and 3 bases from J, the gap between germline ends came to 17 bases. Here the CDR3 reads CASSEFLAGDRYEQYF. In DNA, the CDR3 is TGTGCCAGCAGTGAATTTTTGGCAGGGGATCGCTACGAGCAGTACTTC.

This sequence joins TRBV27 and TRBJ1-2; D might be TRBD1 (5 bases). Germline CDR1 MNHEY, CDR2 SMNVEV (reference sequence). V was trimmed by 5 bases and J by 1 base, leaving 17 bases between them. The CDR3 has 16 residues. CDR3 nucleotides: TGTGCCAGCAGTCCCACGGCGGGGGTGCTTAACTATGGCTACACCTTC. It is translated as CASSPTAGVLNYGYTF.

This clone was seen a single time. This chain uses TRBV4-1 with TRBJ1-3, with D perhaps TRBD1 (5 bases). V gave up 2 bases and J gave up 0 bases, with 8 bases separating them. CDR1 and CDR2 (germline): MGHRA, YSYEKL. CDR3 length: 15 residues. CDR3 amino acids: CASSQQGSSGNTIYF. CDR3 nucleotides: TGCGCCAGCAGCCAACAGGGCTCCTCTGGAAACACCATATATTTT.

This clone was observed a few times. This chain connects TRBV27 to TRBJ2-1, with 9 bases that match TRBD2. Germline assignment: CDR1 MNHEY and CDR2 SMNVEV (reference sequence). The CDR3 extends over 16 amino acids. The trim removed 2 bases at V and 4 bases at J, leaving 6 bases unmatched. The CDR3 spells CASSLAAGGGYNEQFF. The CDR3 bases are TGTGCCAGCAGTTTAGCAGCGGGAGGAGGTTACAATGAGCAGTTCTTC.

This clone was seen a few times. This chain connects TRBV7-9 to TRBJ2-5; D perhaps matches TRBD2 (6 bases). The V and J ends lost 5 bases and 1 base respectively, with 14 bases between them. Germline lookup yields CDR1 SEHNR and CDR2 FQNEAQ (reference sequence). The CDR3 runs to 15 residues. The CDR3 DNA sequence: TGTGCCAGCAGCCCGAAGACTAGAATCCAAGAGACCCAGTACTTC. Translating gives CASSPKTRIQETQYF. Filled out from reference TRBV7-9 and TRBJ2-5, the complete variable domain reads DTGVSQNPRHKITKRGQNVTFRCDPISEHNRLYWYRQTLGQGPEFLTYFQNEAQLEKSRLLSDRFSAERPKGSFSTLEIQRTEQGDSAMYLCASSPKTRIQETQYFGPGTRLLVL.

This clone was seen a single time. CDR3 in amino acids: CASRGGPNQPQHF. For the CDR3, the DNA is TGTGCCAGCAGGGGGGGGCCGAATCAGCCCCAGCATTTT. This chain uses TRBV6-1 with TRBJ1-5, with D possibly matching TRBD1 (6 bases). Germline V gene sequence: CDR1 MNHNS, CDR2 SASEGT. The CDR3 totals 13 residues. V gave up 6 bases and J gave up 4 bases, with 10 bases separating them.

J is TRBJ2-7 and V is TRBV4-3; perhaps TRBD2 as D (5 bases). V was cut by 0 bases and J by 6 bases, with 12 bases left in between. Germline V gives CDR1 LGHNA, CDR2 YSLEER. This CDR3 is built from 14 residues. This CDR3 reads CASSQDTGILEQYF. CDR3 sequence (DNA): TGCGCCAGCAGCCAAGATACCGGGATTCTCGAGCAGTACTTC.

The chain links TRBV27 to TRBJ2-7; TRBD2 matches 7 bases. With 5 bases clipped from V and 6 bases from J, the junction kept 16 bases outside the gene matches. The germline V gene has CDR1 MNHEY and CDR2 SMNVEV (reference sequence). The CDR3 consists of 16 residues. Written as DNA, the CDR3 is TGTGCCAGCAGTAGGGTTCAGGGATCGACTAGCCCCGAGCAGTACTTC. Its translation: CASSRVQGSTSPEQYF.

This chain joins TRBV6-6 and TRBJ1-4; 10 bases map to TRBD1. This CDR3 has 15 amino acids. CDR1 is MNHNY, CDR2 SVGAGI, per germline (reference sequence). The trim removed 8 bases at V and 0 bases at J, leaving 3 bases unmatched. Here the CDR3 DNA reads TGTGCCAGCGGGACAGGGGCTGCAACTAATGAAAAACTGTTTTTT. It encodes CASGTGAATNEKLFF.

The CDR3 is CASSLEAGNSYEQYF. CDR3 bases: TGCGCCAGCAGCTTGGAGGCGGGGAACTCCTACGAGCAGTACTTC. This chain joins TRBV5-1 and TRBJ2-7; the D gene is possibly TRBD2 (6 bases). CDR3 length equals 15 residues. Germline CDR1 reads SGHRS; CDR2 reads YFSETQ. Trimming removed 0 bases from V and 0 bases from J, with 10 bases in between.

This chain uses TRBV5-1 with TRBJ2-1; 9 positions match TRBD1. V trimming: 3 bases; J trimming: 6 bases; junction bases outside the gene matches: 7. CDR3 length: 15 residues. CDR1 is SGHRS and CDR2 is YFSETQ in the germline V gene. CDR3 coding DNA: TGCGCCAGCAGCTGGGCCGGGACAGGGAGCAATGAGCAGTTCTTC. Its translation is CASSWAGTGSNEQFF.

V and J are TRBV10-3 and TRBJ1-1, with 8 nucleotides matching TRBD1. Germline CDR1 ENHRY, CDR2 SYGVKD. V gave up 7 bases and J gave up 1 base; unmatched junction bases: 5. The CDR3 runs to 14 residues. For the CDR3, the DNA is TGTGCCATCACCGCCGACAGGGGGAACACTGAAGCTTTCTTT. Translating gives CAITADRGNTEAFF.

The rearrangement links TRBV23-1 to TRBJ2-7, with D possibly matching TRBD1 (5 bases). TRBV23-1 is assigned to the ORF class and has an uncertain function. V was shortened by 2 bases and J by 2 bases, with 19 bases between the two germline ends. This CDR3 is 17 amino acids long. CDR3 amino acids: CASSQRSWTIPAYEQYF. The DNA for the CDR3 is TGCGCCAGCAGTCAAAGGTCCTGGACAATCCCGGCCTACGAGCAGTACTTC.

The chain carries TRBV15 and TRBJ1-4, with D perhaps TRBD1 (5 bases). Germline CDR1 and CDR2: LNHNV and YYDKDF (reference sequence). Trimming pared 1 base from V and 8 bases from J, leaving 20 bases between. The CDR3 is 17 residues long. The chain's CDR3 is CATSRGYGGVSGEKLFF. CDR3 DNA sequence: TGTGCCACCAGCAGAGGATATGGGGGGGTCTCTGGGGAAAAACTGTTTTTT.

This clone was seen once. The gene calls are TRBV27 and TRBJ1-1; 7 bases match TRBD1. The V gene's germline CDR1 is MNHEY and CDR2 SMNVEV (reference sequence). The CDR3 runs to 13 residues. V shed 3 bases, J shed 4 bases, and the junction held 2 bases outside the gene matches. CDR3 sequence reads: CASSLGQITEAFF. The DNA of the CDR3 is TGTGCCAGCAGTTTGGGACAGATCACTGAAGCTTTCTTT.

The CDR3 DNA reads TGTGCCAGCACAGGGGTTGGTGGCACCGGGGAGCTGTTTTTT. As protein: CASTGVGGTGELFF. V gene TRBV11-1 combines with J gene TRBJ2-2; TRBD1 is a possible D gene (6 bases). CDR1 is SGHAT, CDR2 FQDESV, per germline (reference sequence). Trimming pared 7 bases from V and 4 bases from J, leaving 13 bases between. CDR3 length: 14 residues. Drawing the rest from reference TRBV11-1 and TRBJ2-2, the complete variable domain is EAEVAQSPRYKITEKSQAVAFWCDPISGHATLYWYRQILGQGPELLVQFQDESVVDDSQLPKDRFSAERLKGVDSTLKIQPAELGDSAMYLCASTGVGGTGELFFGEGSRLTVL.

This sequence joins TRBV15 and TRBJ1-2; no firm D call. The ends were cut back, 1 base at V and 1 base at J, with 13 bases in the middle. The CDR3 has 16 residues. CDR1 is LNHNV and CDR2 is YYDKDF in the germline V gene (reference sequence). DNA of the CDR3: TGTGCCACCAGCAGAGGGTATGGACCGGATAACTATGGCTACACCTTC. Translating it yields CATSRGYGPDNYGYTF.

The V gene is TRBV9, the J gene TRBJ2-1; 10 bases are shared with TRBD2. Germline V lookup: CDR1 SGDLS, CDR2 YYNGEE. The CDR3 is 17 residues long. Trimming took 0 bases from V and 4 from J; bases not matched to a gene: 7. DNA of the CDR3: TGTGCCAGCAGCGTAGTAGGTGGACTAGCGGCGTACAATGAGCAGTTCTTC. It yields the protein CASSVVGGLAAYNEQFF.

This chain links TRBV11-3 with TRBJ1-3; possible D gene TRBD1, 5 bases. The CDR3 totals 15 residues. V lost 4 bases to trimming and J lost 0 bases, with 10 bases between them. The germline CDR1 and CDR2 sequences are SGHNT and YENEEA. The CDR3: CASSSGTSSGNTIYF. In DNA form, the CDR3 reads TGTGCCAGCAGCTCCGGGACGTCCTCTGGAAACACCATATATTTT.

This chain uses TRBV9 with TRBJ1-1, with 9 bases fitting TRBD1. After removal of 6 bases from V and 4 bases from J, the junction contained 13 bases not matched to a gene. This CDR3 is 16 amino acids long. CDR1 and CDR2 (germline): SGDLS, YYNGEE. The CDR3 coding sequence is TGTGCCAGCAAGGCCCTTCACGGGACAGGGAGCACTGAAGCTTTCTTT. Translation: CASKALHGTGSTEAFF.

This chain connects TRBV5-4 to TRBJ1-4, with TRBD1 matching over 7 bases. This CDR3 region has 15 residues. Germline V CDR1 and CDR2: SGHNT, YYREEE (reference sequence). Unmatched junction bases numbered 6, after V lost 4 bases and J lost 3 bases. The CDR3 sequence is CASSPLTGSNEKLFF. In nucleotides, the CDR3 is TGTGCCAGCAGCCCACTGACAGGGTCTAATGAAAAACTGTTTTTT.

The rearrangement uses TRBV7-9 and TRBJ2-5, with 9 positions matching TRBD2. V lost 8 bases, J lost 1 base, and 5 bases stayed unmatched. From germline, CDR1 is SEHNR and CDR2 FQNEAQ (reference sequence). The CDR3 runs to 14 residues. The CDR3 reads CASGASGTQETQYF. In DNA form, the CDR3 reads TGTGCCAGCGGGGCTAGCGGGACCCAAGAGACCCAGTACTTC.